This paragraph covers one T cell receptor beta chain sequence. What it recognizes is unknown. Method: immunoSEQ multiplex PCR; TCRdb's copy keeps in-frame clones and lacks some. The repertoire consists of approximately 590,000 clones, with 95% to 96% occurring once and the leading ten covering roughly 0.1%. This sample is part of a study of shared clonotypes between healthy human individuals. The CDR3 covers 17 residues. Germline CDR1 LNHDA, CDR2 SQIVND (reference sequence). V was clipped by 1 base and J by 5 bases; unmatched bases: 11. Notes on the study in general: Non-shared clonotypes showed lower generation probabilities than clonotypes common to all four donors.

Cells designated naive CD8 were CD45RO-negative and were positively selected for CCR7, with terminally differentiated effector memory CD45RA+ cells excluded. Source material: naive CD8+ T cells sorted from blood. The V and J genes are TRBV19 and TRBJ2-1, with 7 bases that match TRBD2. The sequence derives from a woman in her twenties or thirties in good health. The CDR3 DNA sequence: TGTGCCAGTAGTATAGCTCCCCGGACTAGTTCGAACAATGAGCAGTTCTTC. Its protein is CASSIAPRTSSNNEQFF. Full variable domain (outside the CDR3, taken from reference TRBV19 and TRBJ2-1): DGGITQSPKYLFRKEGQNVTLSCEQNLNHDAMYWYRQDPGQGLRLIYYSQIVNDFQKGDIAEGYSVSREKKESFPLTVTSAQKNPTAFYLCASSIAPRTSSNNEQFFGPGTRLTVL.